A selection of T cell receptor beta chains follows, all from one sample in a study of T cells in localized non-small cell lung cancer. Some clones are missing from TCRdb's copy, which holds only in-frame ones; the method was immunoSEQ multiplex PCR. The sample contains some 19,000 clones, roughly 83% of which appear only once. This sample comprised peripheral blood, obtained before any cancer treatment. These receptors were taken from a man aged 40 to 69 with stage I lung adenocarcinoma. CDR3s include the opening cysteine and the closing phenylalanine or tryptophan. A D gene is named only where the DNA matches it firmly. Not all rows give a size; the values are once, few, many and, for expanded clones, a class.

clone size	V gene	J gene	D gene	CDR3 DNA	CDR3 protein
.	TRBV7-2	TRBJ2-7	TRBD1	TGTGCCAGCAGCATTGCCGGGACAGGTAACTACGAGCAGTACTTC	CASSIAGTGNYEQYF
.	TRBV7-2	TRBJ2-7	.	TGTGCCAGCAGCTTAGTGAAACAGAACTACGAGCAGTACTTC	CASSLVKQNYEQYF
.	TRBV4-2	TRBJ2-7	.	TGTGCCAGCAGCCAAGATGCGAGCTCCTACGAGCAGTACTTC	CASSQDASSYEQYF
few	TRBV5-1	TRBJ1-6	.	TGCGCCAGCCAGACAGACTCCAATTCACCCCTCCACTTT	CASQTDSNSPLHF
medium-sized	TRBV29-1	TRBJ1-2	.	TGCAGCTCTGGGGAGGGAGTCTATGGCTACACCTTC	CSSGEGVYGYTF
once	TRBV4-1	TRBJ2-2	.	TGCGCCAGCAGCCAAGTCCCCAGGGGGAGGTACACCGGGGAGCTGTTTTTT	CASSQVPRGRYTGELFF
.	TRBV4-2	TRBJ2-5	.	TGTGCCAGCAGCTCTGTGGCGGGCACCCAAGAGACCCAGTACTTC	CASSSVAGTQETQYF
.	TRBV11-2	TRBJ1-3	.	TGTGCCAGCAGCCCCAGGACAGAGAACACCATATATTTT	CASSPRTENTIYF
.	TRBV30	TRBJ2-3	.	TGTGCCTGGAGCACCGGGTCAGATACGCAGTATTTT	CAWSTGSDTQYF
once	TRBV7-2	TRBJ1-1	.	TGTGCCAGCAGCTTGGGTTGGACCCTTGTGGTTGAAGCTTTCTTT	CASSLGWTLVVEAFF
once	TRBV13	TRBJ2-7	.	TGTGCCAGCACCAATACCGGGGTCACCTACGAGCAGTACTTC	CASTNTGVTYEQYF
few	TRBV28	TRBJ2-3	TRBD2	TGTGCCAGCAGTTCATACTCCGAACTAGCGGGAGGGCCTTATACGCAGTATTTT	CASSSYSELAGGPYTQYF
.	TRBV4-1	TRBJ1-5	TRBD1	TGCGCCAGCAGCCAAGATAAGGGGTTACGGACAGGACTCAATCAGCCCCAGCATTTT	CASSQDKGLRTGLNQPQHF
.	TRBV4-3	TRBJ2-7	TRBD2	TGCGCCAGCAGCCAAGTGCGGGGGGCCCCCTACGAGCAGTACTTC	CASSQVRGAPYEQYF
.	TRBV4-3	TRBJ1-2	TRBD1	TGCGCCAGCAGCCACGGGACAGGGGAAGGCTACACCTTC	CASSHGTGEGYTF
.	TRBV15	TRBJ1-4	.	TGTGCCACCAGCAGAGATAGGGGGACCACTAATGAAAAACTGTTTTTT	CATSRDRGTTNEKLFF
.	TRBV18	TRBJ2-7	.	TGTGCCAGCTCACCACAGACAGGCCGCTTAGCCTACGAGCAGTACTTC	CASSPQTGRLAYEQYF
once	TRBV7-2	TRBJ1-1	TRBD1	TGTGCCAGCAGAACGACAGGGTTGGGAACTGAAGCTTTCTTT	CASRTTGLGTEAFF
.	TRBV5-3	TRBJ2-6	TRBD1	TGTGCCAGAAGCTACAGGGGCTCTGGGGCCAACGTCCTGACTTTC	CARSYRGSGANVLTF
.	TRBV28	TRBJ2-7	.	TGTGCCAGCAGTTGGGGACGGATGTACGAGCAGTACTTC	CASSWGRMYEQYF
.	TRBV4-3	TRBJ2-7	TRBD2	TGCGCCAGCAGCCAAGGGCGGTCAGGCGGGGGAACCTACGAGCAGTACTTC	CASSQGRSGGGTYEQYF
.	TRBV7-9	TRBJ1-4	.	TGTGCCAGCAGCACCCGATTCGAAAAACTGTTTTTT	CASSTRFEKLFF
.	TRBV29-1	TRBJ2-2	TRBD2	TGCAGCGCCGGGACTAGCGGGAGAGGCGGGGAGCTGTTTTTT	CSAGTSGRGGELFF
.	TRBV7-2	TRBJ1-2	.	TGTGCCAGCAGCTTCGATGGGAACTATGGCTACACCTTC	CASSFDGNYGYTF
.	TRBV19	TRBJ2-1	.	TGTGCCAGTACACCAGAGGTGGACGTCTCCTACAATGAGCAGTTCTTC	CASTPEVDVSYNEQFF
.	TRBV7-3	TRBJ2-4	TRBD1	TGTGCCAGCAGTCCATCGGGACAGCTTAAGAACATTCAGTACTTC	CASSPSGQLKNIQYF